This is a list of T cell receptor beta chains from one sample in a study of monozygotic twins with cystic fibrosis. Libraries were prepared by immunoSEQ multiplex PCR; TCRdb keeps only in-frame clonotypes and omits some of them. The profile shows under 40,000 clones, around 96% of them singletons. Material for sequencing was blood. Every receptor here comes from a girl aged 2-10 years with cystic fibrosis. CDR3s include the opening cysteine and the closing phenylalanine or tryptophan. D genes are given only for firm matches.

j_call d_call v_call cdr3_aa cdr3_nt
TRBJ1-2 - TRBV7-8 CASSVDSTNYGYTF TGTGCCAGCAGCGTGGACAGTACTAACTATGGCTACACCTTC
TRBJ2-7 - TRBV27 CASSRTLGYEQYF TGTGCCAGCAGCCGGACCTTGGGGTACGAGCAGTACTTC
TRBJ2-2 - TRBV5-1 CASSLSGGTGELFF TGCGCCAGCAGCCTTTCGGGCGGGACCGGGGAGCTGTTTTTT
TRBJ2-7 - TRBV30 CAWSLTRRGEQYF TGTGCCTGGAGTCTTACGAGGAGAGGGGAGCAGTACTTC
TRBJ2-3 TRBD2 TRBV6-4 CASPWGTSGNLLLTDTQYF TGTGCCAGCCCCTGGGGGACTAGCGGGAACCTGCTCCTCACAGATACGCAGTATTTT
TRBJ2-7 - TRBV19 CASSISVQGNYEQYF TGTGCCAGTAGTATTTCCGTGCAGGGCAATTACGAGCAGTACTTC
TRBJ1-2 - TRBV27 CASSLSGGPYYGYTF TGTGCCAGCAGTTTATCAGGGGGGCCCTACTATGGCTACACCTTC
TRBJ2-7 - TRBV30 CAWSELDEQYF TGTGCCTGGTCCGAACTTGACGAGCAGTACTTC
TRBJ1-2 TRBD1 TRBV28 CASSSTSRGRLYGYTF TGTGCCAGCAGTTCGACCTCCAGGGGGAGACTTTATGGCTACACCTTC
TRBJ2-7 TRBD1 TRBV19 CASSPLQGPTYEQYF TGTGCCAGTAGTCCTCTACAGGGGCCTACCTACGAGCAGTACTTC